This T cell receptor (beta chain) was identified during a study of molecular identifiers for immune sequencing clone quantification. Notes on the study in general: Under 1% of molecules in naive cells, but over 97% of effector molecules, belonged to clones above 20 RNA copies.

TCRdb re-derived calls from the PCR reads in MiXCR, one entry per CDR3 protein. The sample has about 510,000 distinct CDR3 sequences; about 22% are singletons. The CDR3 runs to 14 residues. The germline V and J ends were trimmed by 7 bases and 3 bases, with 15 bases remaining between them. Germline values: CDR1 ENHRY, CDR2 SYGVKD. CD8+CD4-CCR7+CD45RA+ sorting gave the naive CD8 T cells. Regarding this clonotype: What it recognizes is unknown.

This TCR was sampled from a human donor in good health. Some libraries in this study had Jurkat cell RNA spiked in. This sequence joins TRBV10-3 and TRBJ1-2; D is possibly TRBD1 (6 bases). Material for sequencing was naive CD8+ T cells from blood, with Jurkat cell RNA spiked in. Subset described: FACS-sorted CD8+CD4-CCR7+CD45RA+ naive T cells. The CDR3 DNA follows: TGTGCCATCAACTTTGGACAGATGGACTATGGCTACACCTTC. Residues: CAINFGQMDYGYTF.